The 20 T cell receptor beta chains presented below share a single source sample, sequenced in a study of beta chain features in type 1 diabetes (dated by TCRdb to 2017 to 2018). The library was built by means of the immunoSEQ multiplex PCR assay. The entire isolated RNA was reverse transcribed using the High Capacity cDNA Reverse Transcription Kit, and thus expressed TCRB transcripts were sequenced. This immuneACCESS table, as held by TCRdb, lists in-frame sequences with V and J called but not all clones. Of the missing ones, under half trace to an unresolved V gene in checked studies; the others have no known cause. The sample data list a few hundred thousand clones, and about 15% of these were observed just once. Approximately 0.019% of the sample belongs to the ten largest clones. The specimen was naive CD4+ T cells from blood. In the paper's terms, the cell subset or site label means: true naive CD4+ T cells. The receptors shown here come from a woman younger than 35 in good health.

The V gene is TRBV6-1, the J gene TRBJ1-2; 7 nucleotides align to TRBD1. Germline V gives CDR1 MNHNS, CDR2 SASEGT. The CDR3 covers 14 residues. With 6 bases clipped from V and 4 bases from J, the junction kept 8 bases outside the gene matches. CDR3 sequence: CASREQGLGYGYTF. The CDR3 nucleotides read TGTGCCAGCAGGGAACAGGGGCTGGGCTATGGCTACACCTTC.

This clone was recorded a few times. The CDR3 here is CASIGDSQETQYF. CDR3 DNA sequence: TGTGCCAGCATAGGAGACTCGCAAGAGACCCAGTACTTC. The genes are TRBV7-9 and TRBJ2-5; D unresolved. Germline-derived CDR1 and CDR2 are SEHNR and FQNEAQ (reference sequence). The CDR3 length is 13 residues. Trimming removed 7 bases from V and 2 bases from J, with 11 bases in between. Looking up the rest from reference TRBV7-9 and TRBJ2-5 gives the full variable domain: DTGVSQNPRHKITKRGQNVTFRCDPISEHNRLYWYRQTLGQGPEFLTYFQNEAQLEKSRLLSDRFSAERPKGSFSTLEIQRTEQGDSAMYLCASIGDSQETQYFGPGTRLLVL.

The V call is TRBV7-2, the J call TRBJ2-7; possibly TRBD1 for D (7 bases). The germline gives CDR1 SGHTA, CDR2 FQGNSA. The CDR3 is 14 amino acids. V shed 8 bases and J shed 1 base, with 15 bases lying between them. The CDR3 DNA reads as TGTGCCAGCGGAATAGCAGGGGGGTCCTACGAGCAGTACTTC. Amino acids: CASGIAGGSYEQYF.

This clone was seen a few times. The V and J genes are TRBV19 and TRBJ1-5; a possible D gene is TRBD1 (6 bases). CDR3 length: 13 residues. Germline values: CDR1 LNHDA, CDR2 SQIVND (reference sequence). The V and J ends lost 6 bases and 2 bases respectively, with 8 bases between them. In nucleotides, the CDR3 is TGTGCCAGTAGGGACAGCCGCAATCAGCCCCAGCATTTT. Its protein product is CASRDSRNQPQHF.

This clone was found once. J is TRBJ2-1 and V is TRBV5-6, with no clear D. The V gene's germline CDR1 is SGHDT and CDR2 YYEEEE. V lost 0 bases and J 7 bases, leaving 5 bases between the germline ends. The CDR3 sequence is 12 residues long. CDR3 sequence: CASSLARNEQFF. The CDR3 DNA sequence: TGTGCCAGCAGCTTGGCCAGGAATGAGCAGTTCTTC.

The J gene is TRBJ2-1, the V gene TRBV7-7; TRBD2 agrees at 7 bases. CDR1 SSHAT and CDR2 FNYEAQ come from the germline V gene (reference sequence). V shed 2 bases, J shed 4 bases, and the junction held 5 bases outside the gene matches. The CDR3 totals 15 residues. The CDR3 region has the DNA TGTGCCAGCAGCTTATTACTGCGGGGGTACAATGAGCAGTTCTTC. It yields the protein CASSLLLRGYNEQFF. The full variable domain, completed using reference TRBV7-7 and TRBJ2-1, is GAGVSQSPRYKVTKRGQDVTLRCDPISSHATLYWYQQALGQGPEFLTYFNYEAQPDKSGLPSDRFSAERPEGSISTLTIQRTEQRDSAMYRCASSLLLRGYNEQFFGPGTRLTVL.

This clone was seen a few times. The chain couples TRBV28 to TRBJ2-5; the D is unclear. V dropped 7 bases and J dropped 4 bases, with 16 bases sitting between them. Germline V lookup: CDR1 MDHEN, CDR2 SYDVKM. The CDR3 sequence is 14 residues long. In DNA form, the CDR3 reads TGTGCCAGCATCGAGGTCGGAGAGCGAGAGACCCAGTACTTC. This gives the protein CASIEVGERETQYF.

This clone has just a few counts. The genes are TRBV9 and TRBJ1-1; 8 bases line up with TRBD1. CDR1 is SGDLS, CDR2 YYNGEE, per germline. After removal of 5 bases from V and 2 bases from J, the junction contained 8 bases not matched to a gene. This CDR3 contains 15 residues. The DNA for the CDR3 is TGTGCCAGCAGTTCCCTCTCAGGGGGCAACACTGAAGCTTTCTTT. This gives the protein CASSSLSGGNTEAFF.

There are a few counts of this clone. The chain couples TRBV10-3 to TRBJ2-7, with TRBD2 identical over 11 bases. Germline assignment: CDR1 ENHRY and CDR2 SYGVKD. Trimming took 4 bases from V and 5 from J; bases not matched to a gene: 10. The CDR3 loop spans 16 amino acids. CDR3 region: CAISGKLAGVEDEQYF. In nucleotides, the CDR3 is TGTGCCATCAGTGGAAAACTAGCGGGAGTAGAAGACGAGCAGTACTTC.

CDR3 sequence: CASGQGPGDEQFF. The CDR3 region has the DNA TGTGCCAGCGGACAGGGACCGGGCGATGAGCAGTTCTTC. The V gene is TRBV11-3, the J gene TRBJ2-1, with 8 bases identical to TRBD1. This CDR3 comprises 13 residues. Germline V CDR1 and CDR2: SGHNT, YENEEA. J gave up 8 bases and V 8 bases, and 8 bases lay outside the gene matches.

The CDR3 is CASSLVLTGGNDGYTF. The CDR3 DNA sequence: TGTGCCAGCAGTTTGGTGCTTACAGGGGGGAATGATGGCTACACCTTC. The chain carries TRBV28 and TRBJ1-2; 8 nucleotides align to TRBD1. The CDR3 is 16 amino acids. J lost 6 bases, V lost 3 bases, and 12 bases had no gene match. From germline, CDR1 is MDHEN and CDR2 SYDVKM.

This clone was seen a few times. The DNA of the CDR3 is TGTGCCAGCGCGGACAGGAACCAAGAGACCCAGTACTTC. Residues: CASADRNQETQYF. The chain carries TRBV6-1 and TRBJ2-5; 7 nucleotides agree with TRBD1. This CDR3 is built from 13 residues. V lost 8 bases, J lost 0 bases, and 3 bases stayed unmatched. From germline, CDR1 is MNHNS and CDR2 SASEGT.

The table lists this clone with a few counts. The rearrangement links TRBV29-1 to TRBJ2-1, with 8 bases lining up with TRBD2. From germline, CDR1 is SQVTM and CDR2 ANQGSEA. The CDR3 loop spans 13 amino acids. The ends lost 4 bases at V and 2 bases at J; junction bases unmatched: 1. CDR3 coding DNA: TGCAGCGTTGTCGGGAGGGCCTACAATGAGCAGTTCTTC. As protein: CSVVGRAYNEQFF.

A few counts support this clone. The V gene is TRBV4-2, the J gene TRBJ2-3; 7 positions agree with TRBD1. The CDR3 has 15 residues. Trimming at V came to 4 bases and at J to 1 base, leaving 5 bases not matched to a gene. Germline lookup yields CDR1 LGHNA and CDR2 YNFKEQ. Here the CDR3 reads CASSLPTGRTDTQYF. As DNA, the CDR3 is TGTGCCAGCAGCCTCCCGACAGGGCGCACAGATACGCAGTATTTT.

The chain recombines TRBV7-9 with TRBJ2-2; possibly TRBD1 for D (6 bases). The CDR3 spans 16 residues. V gave up 2 bases and J gave up 4 bases, with 14 bases separating them. Per germline, CDR1 SEHNR and CDR2 FQNEAQ (reference sequence). CDR3 nucleotide sequence: TGTGCCAGCAGCTTAAGGGGGACGGCCCTCACCGGGGAGCTGTTTTTT. It yields the protein CASSLRGTALTGELFF.

This clone was counted between two and nine times. The chain has TRBV30 and TRBJ2-7, with 10 bases lining up with TRBD2. Germline CDR1 GTSNPN, CDR2 SVGIG (reference sequence). This CDR3 has 13 amino acids. The V and J ends lost 3 bases and 2 bases, in that order; junction bases with no gene match: 1. The CDR3 loop reads CAWRLAGAYEQYF. The DNA of the CDR3 is TGTGCCTGGAGGCTAGCGGGAGCCTACGAGCAGTACTTC.

This clone was seen a handful of times. The CDR3 nucleotides are TGCAGCGGGGCAGCGGGAGGACAAGAGACCCAGTACTTC. Its protein product is CSGAAGGQETQYF. The V gene is TRBV29-1, the J gene TRBJ2-5, with 9 bases lining up with TRBD2. This CDR3 contains 13 residues. The germline CDR1 and CDR2 sequences are SQVTM and ANQGSEA. Trimming cost V 7 bases and J 2 bases; bases outside gene matches: 5.

The rearrangement uses TRBV25-1 and TRBJ2-2; the D is unclear. V was trimmed by 5 bases and J by 1 base, leaving 5 bases between them. From germline, CDR1 is MGHDK and CDR2 SYGVNS. The CDR3 is 13 amino acids. The CDR3 DNA reads as TGTGCCAGCAGTTACGGGAACACCGGGGAGCTGTTTTTT. The encoded protein is CASSYGNTGELFF.

This clone was seen more than once but under ten times. The chain combines TRBV5-1 with TRBJ2-1; 7 bases line up with TRBD1. The germline CDR1 and CDR2 sequences are SGHRS and YFSETQ. The CDR3 length is 15 residues. V was clipped by 1 base and J by 9 bases; unmatched bases: 10. For the CDR3, the DNA is TGCGCCAGCAGCTTGTTAAGACAGGGTCTAGGTGAGCAGTTCTTC. It is translated as CASSLLRQGLGEQFF.

The rearrangement joins TRBV6-5 to TRBJ1-1, with TRBD1 matching over 8 bases. The V gene end was trimmed by 0 bases and the J gene end by 10 bases; junction bases not matched to a gene: 4. The CDR3 is made up of 13 amino acids. Germline CDR1 reads MNHEY; CDR2 reads SVGAGI. The chain's CDR3 is CASSYSSDRAAFF. CDR3 bases: TGTGCCAGCAGTTACTCTTCGGACAGGGCAGCTTTCTTT.